This is a list of T cell receptor beta chains from one sample in a study of vaccination and CD4 T cells after COVID-19. These receptors' targets are unknown. TCRdb reprocessed the PCR reads with MiXCR, giving one entry per CDR3 protein. There are roughly 10,000 distinct CDR3 sequences in the sample; around 73% occur only once, and less than 9% lies in the top ten. Material: CD4+ T cells from blood, cultured in vitro. These receptor sequences come from a human donor who had recovered from COVID-19. The CDR3 runs from the conserved cysteine through the conserved F or W. A D gene is named only where the DNA matches it firmly. The size field is filled for only some rows; it gives once, few, many or a size class.

16	TRBV7-2	TRBD1	NA	TRBJ2-5	CASSSRDRGRGETQYF	TGTGCCAGCAGCTCCCGGGACAGGGGGCGCGGAGAGACCCAGTACTTC
14	TRBV7-9	NA	NA	TRBJ2-6	CASRGGSGANVLTF	TGTGCCAGCAGGGGGGGCTCTGGGGCCAACGTCCTGACTTTC
14	TRBV5-6	NA	NA	TRBJ1-2	CASSLAAPQYGYTF	TGTGCCAGCAGCTTAGCCGCCCCCCAATATGGCTACACCTTC
13	TRBV28	NA	NA	TRBJ1-6	CASSFTRNSPLHF	TGTGCCAGCAGTTTTACAAGGAATTCACCCCTCCACTTT
15	TRBV5-1	TRBD1	few	TRBJ1-5	CASSSGQGEGQPQHF	TGCGCCAGCAGCTCGGGACAGGGGGAAGGTCAGCCCCAGCATTTT
16	TRBV11-2	TRBD1	NA	TRBJ1-2	CASSLRGTGVYYGYTF	TGTGCCAGCAGCCTCCGTGGGACAGGGGTTTACTATGGCTACACCTTC
13	TRBV20-1	NA	NA	TRBJ1-6	CSATGGAGSPLHF	TGCAGTGCTACGGGGGGCGCGGGTTCACCCCTCCACTTT
14	TRBV2	NA	NA	TRBJ1-5	CASSVQAEGQPQHF	TGTGCCAGCAGCGTACAGGCTGAGGGTCAGCCCCAGCATTTT
15	TRBV29-1	NA	once	TRBJ2-1	CSVEPLVGSYNEQFF	TGCAGCGTTGAACCCCTCGTGGGGAGCTACAATGAGCAGTTCTTC
14	TRBV20-1	NA	NA	TRBJ2-7	CSVSPRESSYEQYF	TGCAGTGTTAGCCCCAGGGAAAGCTCCTACGAGCAGTACTTC
13	TRBV20-1	TRBD1	few	TRBJ1-5	CSARQGFNQPQHF	TGCAGTGCAAGACAGGGTTTTAATCAGCCCCAGCATTTT
15	TRBV21-1	NA	NA	TRBJ2-1	CASSKRNRGIGEQFF	TGTGCCAGCAGCAAAAGGAACAGGGGGATTGGTGAGCAGTTCTTC
15	TRBV12-3/TRBV12-4	TRBD2	NA	TRBJ2-7	CASSMWTSGSYEQYF	TGTGCCAGCAGTATGTGGACTAGCGGGAGCTACGAGCAGTACTTC
19	TRBV15	TRBD2	NA	TRBJ2-7	CATSRTPGLAGNLRYEQYF	TGTGCCACCAGCAGAACTCCCGGACTAGCGGGGAACCTCCGCTACGAGCAGTACTTC
16	TRBV20-1	TRBD1	NA	TRBJ1-1	CSALSGTGVSNTEAFF	TGCAGTGCTCTATCCGGGACAGGGGTTTCGAACACTGAAGCTTTCTTT
15	TRBV20-1	NA	NA	TRBJ2-3	CSARAILASTDTQYF	TGCAGTGCTAGAGCTATTCTAGCTAGCACAGATACGCAGTATTTT
15	TRBV6-4	NA	NA	TRBJ2-1	CASAPGPQGQNEQFF	TGTGCCAGCGCCCCCGGTCCCCAGGGGCAGAATGAGCAGTTCTTC
15	TRBV11-2	TRBD2	NA	TRBJ2-7	CASTRAGKGSYEQYF	TGTGCCAGCACTAGAGCGGGAAAAGGATCCTACGAGCAGTACTTC
12	TRBV6-2/TRBV6-3	NA	NA	TRBJ2-3	CASSPGVDTQYF	TGTGCCAGCAGTCCCGGGGTGGATACGCAGTATTTT
14	TRBV19	TRBD1	NA	TRBJ2-7	CASSHPGQAYEQYF	TGTGCCAGTAGTCATCCGGGACAGGCCTACGAGCAGTACTTC
15	TRBV28	TRBD1	NA	TRBJ1-6	CASIITGAKNSPLHF	TGTGCCAGCATCATCACAGGGGCGAAGAATTCACCCCTCCACTTT
15	TRBV20-1	TRBD1	NA	TRBJ1-6	CSALPGQGGRTPLHF	TGCAGTGCCCTACCGGGACAGGGTGGAAGGACACCCCTCCACTTT
14	TRBV2	NA	NA	TRBJ1-5	CASSAQFSNQPQHF	TGTGCCAGCAGTGCTCAGTTTAGCAATCAGCCCCAGCATTTT
15	TRBV2	NA	NA	TRBJ1-5	CASTPRQGKIQPQHF	TGTGCCAGCACCCCGAGGCAGGGGAAGATTCAGCCCCAGCATTTT
14	TRBV6-1	TRBD2	NA	TRBJ2-1	CASRLAGAYDEQFF	TGTGCCAGCCGACTAGCGGGAGCTTATGATGAGCAGTTCTTC
14	TRBV20-1	NA	NA	TRBJ1-2	CSARGGSYYYGYTF	TGCAGTGCTAGGGGCGGCAGCTACTACTATGGCTACACCTTC
11	TRBV20-1	NA	NA	TRBJ2-1	CSARNYNEQFF	TGCAGTGCTAGAAACTACAATGAGCAGTTCTTC
13	TRBV7-2	TRBD1	NA	TRBJ1-5	CASSRQGAQPQHF	TGTGCCAGCAGCCGACAGGGTGCTCAGCCCCAGCATTTT
14	TRBV4-2	NA	NA	TRBJ2-1	CASSRGVGSNEQFF	TGTGCCAGCAGCCGCGGGGTGGGGAGTAATGAGCAGTTCTTC
15	TRBV6-1	TRBD1	NA	TRBJ2-7	CASSRTGEGTYEQYF	TGTGCCAGCAGCCGGACAGGGGAGGGGACCTACGAGCAGTACTTC
15	TRBV24-1	NA	NA	TRBJ2-3	CATSVSGQGTDTQYF	TGTGCCACCAGTGTCTCGGGGCAGGGAACGGATACGCAGTATTTT
15	TRBV20-1	TRBD2	NA	TRBJ2-3	CSATGLAGRTDTQYF	TGCAGTGCTACCGGACTAGCGGGACGTACAGATACGCAGTATTTT
13	TRBV30	NA	NA	TRBJ2-7	CVLVQANSYEQYF	TGTGTTTTGGTTCAAGCAAACTCCTACGAGCAGTACTTC